This record looks at one T cell receptor beta chain sequence and its context. The antigen is unknown. The CDR3 length is 12 residues. Germline CDR1 SNHLY, CDR2 FYNNEI. The germline V and J ends were trimmed by 2 bases and 6 bases, with 8 bases remaining between them. A sample-barcoded 5' primer and a J-beta primer mix were used in a second PCR of roughly 7 to 11 cycles. TCRdb recomputed calls from the 5' RACE reads with MiXCR, one row per CDR3 protein. The sample shows some 1,800,000 distinct CDR3 sequences, around 42% of them seen only once. This sample was included in a study of blood T cells in healthy people across ages. Study-level points and caveats: Roughly linear age-related decline in beta diversity appeared, significant by age about 37.

This receptor was taken from a human donor in good health. Input material: blood. The chain combines TRBV2 with TRBJ2-7; D unresolved. In DNA, the CDR3 is TGTGCCAGCAGTGAACAGACGTGCGAGCAGTACTTC. Translating it yields CASSEQTCEQYF.